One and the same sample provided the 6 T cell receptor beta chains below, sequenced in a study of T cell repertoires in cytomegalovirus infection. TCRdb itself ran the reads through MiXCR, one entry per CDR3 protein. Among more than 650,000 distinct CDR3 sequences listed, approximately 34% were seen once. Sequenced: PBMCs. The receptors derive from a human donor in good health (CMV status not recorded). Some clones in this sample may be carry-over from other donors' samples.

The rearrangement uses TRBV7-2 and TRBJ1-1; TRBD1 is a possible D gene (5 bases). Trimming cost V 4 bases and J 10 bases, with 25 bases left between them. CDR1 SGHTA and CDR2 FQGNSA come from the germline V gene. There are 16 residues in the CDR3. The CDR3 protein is CASSSAESRVDLGAFF. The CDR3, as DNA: TGTGCCAGCAGCTCAGCTGAGTCCAGGGTGGATTTAGGAGCTTTCTTT.

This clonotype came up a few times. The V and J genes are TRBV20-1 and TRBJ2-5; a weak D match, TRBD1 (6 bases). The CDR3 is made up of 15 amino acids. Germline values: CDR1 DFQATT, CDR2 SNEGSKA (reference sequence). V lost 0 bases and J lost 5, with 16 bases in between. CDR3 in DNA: TGCAGTGCTAGAGATCGACACCAGGGGTGGGAGACCCAGTACTTC. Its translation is CSARDRHQGWETQYF.

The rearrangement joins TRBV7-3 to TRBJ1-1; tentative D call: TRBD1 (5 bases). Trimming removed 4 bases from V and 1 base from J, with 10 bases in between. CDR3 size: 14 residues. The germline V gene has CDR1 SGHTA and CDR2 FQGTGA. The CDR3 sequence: CASSSTDGNTEAFF. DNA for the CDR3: TGTGCCAGCAGCTCGACAGACGGGAACACTGAAGCTTTCTTT.

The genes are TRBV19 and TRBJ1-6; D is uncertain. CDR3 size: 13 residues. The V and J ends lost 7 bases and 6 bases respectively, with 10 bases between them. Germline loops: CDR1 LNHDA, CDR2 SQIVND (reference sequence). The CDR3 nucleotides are TGTGCCAGTACCACCCGGAGTAATTCACCCCTCCACTTT. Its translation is CASTTRSNSPLHF.

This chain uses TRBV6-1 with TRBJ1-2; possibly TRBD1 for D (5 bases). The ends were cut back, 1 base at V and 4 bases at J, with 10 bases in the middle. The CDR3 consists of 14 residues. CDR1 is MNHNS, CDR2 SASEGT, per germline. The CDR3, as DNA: TGTGCCAGCAGTGAAGGTCCAGGGCCCTATGGCTACACCTTC. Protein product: CASSEGPGPYGYTF.

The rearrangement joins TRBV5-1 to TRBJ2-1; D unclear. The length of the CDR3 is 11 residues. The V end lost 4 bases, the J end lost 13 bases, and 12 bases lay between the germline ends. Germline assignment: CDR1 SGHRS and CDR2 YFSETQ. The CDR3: CASSHERYQFF. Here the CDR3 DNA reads TGCGCCAGCAGCCATGAAAGGTATCAGTTCTTC.